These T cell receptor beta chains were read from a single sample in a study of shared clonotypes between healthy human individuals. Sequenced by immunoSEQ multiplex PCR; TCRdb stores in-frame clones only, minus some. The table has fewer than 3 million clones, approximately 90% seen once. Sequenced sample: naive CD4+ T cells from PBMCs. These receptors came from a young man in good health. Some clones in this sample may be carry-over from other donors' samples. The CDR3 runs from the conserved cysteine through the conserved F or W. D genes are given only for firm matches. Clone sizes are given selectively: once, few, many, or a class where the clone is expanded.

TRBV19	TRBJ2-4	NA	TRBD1	CASSIRTGWNIQYF	TGTGCCAGTAGTATCCGGACAGGGTGGAACATTCAGTACTTC
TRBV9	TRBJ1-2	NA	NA	CASSVGSASYGYTF	TGTGCCAGCAGCGTAGGTTCAGCTTCCTATGGCTACACCTTC
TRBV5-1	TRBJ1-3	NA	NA	CASSSTGPGNTIYF	TGCGCCAGCAGCTCTACAGGGCCAGGAAACACCATATATTTT
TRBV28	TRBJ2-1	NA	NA	CASSQGGGINEQFF	TGTGCCAGCAGTCAGGGAGGAGGCATCAATGAGCAGTTCTTC
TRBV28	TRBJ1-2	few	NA	CASSLAQAVYGYTF	TGTGCCAGCAGTTTAGCGCAGGCGGTCTATGGCTACACCTTC
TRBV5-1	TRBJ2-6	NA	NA	CASSLGTVSSGANVLTF	TGCGCCAGCAGCTTGGGGACAGTGAGCTCTGGGGCCAACGTCCTGACTTTC
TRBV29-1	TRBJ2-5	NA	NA	CSVDRQGGGFGEQYF	TGCAGCGTTGACCGCCAGGGCGGGGGCTTTGGAGAGCAGTACTTC
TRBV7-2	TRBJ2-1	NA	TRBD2	CASSFTGTSNEQFF	TGTGCCAGCAGCTTCACCGGGACTAGCAATGAGCAGTTCTTC
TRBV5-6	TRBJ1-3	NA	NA	CASSLVRGRNTIYF	TGTGCCAGCAGCTTGGTTAGGGGTAGAAACACCATATATTTT
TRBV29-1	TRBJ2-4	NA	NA	CSVGQGGNIQYF	TGCAGCGTTGGACAGGGAGGGAACATTCAGTACTTC
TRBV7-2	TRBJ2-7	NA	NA	CASSKGSLVYEQYF	TGTGCCAGCAGCAAGGGGTCCCTGGTCTACGAGCAGTACTTC
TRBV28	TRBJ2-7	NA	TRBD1	CASRPGQGAYEQYF	TGTGCCAGCAGACCGGGACAGGGGGCCTACGAGCAGTACTTC
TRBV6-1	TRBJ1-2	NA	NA	CASSGGGGQVGYTF	TGTGCCAGCAGTGGCGGGGGCGGACAAGTGGGCTACACCTTC
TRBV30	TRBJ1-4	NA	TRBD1	CALSGQGAEKLFF	TGTGCCCTATCGGGACAGGGTGCTGAAAAACTGTTTTTT
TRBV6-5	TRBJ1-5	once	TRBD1	CASSPTGFSNQPQHF	TGTGCCAGCAGTCCGACAGGGTTTAGCAATCAGCCCCAGCATTTT
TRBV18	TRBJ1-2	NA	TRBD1	CASSQGQGLNYGYTF	TGTGCCAGCTCCCAGGGACAGGGGTTGAACTATGGCTACACCTTC
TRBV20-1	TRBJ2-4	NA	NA	CSAAQNIQYF	TGCAGTGCCGCCCAAAACATTCAGTACTTC
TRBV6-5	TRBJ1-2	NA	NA	CASSYSWSAGDYGYTF	TGTGCCAGCAGTTACTCGTGGTCGGCAGGGGACTATGGCTACACCTTC
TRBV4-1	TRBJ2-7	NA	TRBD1	CASSQVGQVNYEQYF	TGCGCCAGCAGCCAAGTGGGACAGGTGAACTACGAGCAGTACTTC
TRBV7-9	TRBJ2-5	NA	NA	CASTRRGGEETQYF	TGTGCCAGCACTAGGCGCGGTGGCGAGGAGACCCAGTACTTC
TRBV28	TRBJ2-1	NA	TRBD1	CASSLGTGEQFF	TGTGCCAGCAGTTTAGGGACAGGTGAGCAGTTCTTC
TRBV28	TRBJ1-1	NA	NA	CASSQSQYMNTEAFF	TGTGCCAGCAGTCAATCACAATACATGAACACTGAAGCTTTCTTT
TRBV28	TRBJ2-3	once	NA	CAINSGPTDTQYF	TGTGCCATAAATAGTGGGCCCACAGATACGCAGTATTTT
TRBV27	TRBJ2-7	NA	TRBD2	CASTPTSESSYEQYF	TGTGCCAGCACTCCCACTAGCGAGAGCTCCTACGAGCAGTACTTC
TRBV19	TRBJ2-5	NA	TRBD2	CASSKETSRSETQYF	TGTGCCAGTAGTAAAGAGACTAGCAGATCAGAGACCCAGTACTTC
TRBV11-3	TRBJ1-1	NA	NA	CASSHFRNTEAFF	TGTGCCAGCAGCCATTTTCGGAACACTGAAGCTTTCTTT
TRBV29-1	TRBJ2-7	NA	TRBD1	CSITGTGYPEQYF	TGCAGCATCACCGGGACAGGGTATCCCGAGCAGTACTTC
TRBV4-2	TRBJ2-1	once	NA	CASSRTHQPSYNEQFF	TGTGCCAGCAGCCGGACTCACCAACCTTCCTACAATGAGCAGTTCTTC
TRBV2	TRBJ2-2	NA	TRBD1	CASSEEQGSTGELFF	TGTGCCAGCAGTGAGGAACAGGGGAGCACCGGGGAGCTGTTTTTT
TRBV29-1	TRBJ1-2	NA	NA	CSVVQAGYGYTF	TGCAGCGTTGTTCAGGCGGGGTATGGCTACACCTTC
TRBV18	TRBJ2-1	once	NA	CASSPMRELSNEQFF	TGTGCCAGCTCACCAATGAGGGAGCTCTCCAATGAGCAGTTCTTC
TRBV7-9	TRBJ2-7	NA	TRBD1	CASSAYRGQGEQYF	TGTGCCAGCAGCGCATACAGGGGGCAGGGTGAGCAGTACTTC
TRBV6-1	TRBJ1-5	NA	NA	CASSEDPRAPISNQPQHF	TGTGCCAGCAGTGAAGACCCTCGGGCCCCCATTAGCAATCAGCCCCAGCATTTT
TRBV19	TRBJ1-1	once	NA	CASKRQNTEAFF	TGTGCCAGTAAGAGGCAGAACACTGAAGCTTTCTTT
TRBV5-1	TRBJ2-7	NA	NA	CASSLEFPPDGEQYF	TGCGCCAGCAGCTTGGAATTCCCGCCGGATGGGGAGCAGTACTTC
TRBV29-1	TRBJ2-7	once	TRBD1	CSVQRQGAGEQYF	TGCAGCGTGCAGCGACAGGGGGCCGGGGAGCAGTACTTC
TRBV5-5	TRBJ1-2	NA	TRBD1	CASSSGTGGYGYTF	TGTGCCAGCAGCTCCGGGACAGGAGGCTATGGCTACACCTTC
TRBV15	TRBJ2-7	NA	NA	CATSRDSGSEQYF	TGTGCCACCAGCAGAGATTCGGGGAGCGAGCAGTACTTC
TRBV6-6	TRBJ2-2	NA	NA	CASSWAGGTGELFF	TGTGCCAGCAGTTGGGCTGGCGGGACCGGGGAGCTGTTTTTT
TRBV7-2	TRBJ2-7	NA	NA	CASREGEWYEQYF	TGTGCCAGCAGAGAGGGGGAGTGGTACGAGCAGTACTTC